This TCR beta chain was sequenced during a study of OX40 agonist ivuxolimab in advanced cancers. Study details: It was ivuxolimab, an agonistic anti-OX40 (CD134) antibody, that patients were treated with. Study outcomes and limitations: Dosing at 0.1 to 3.0 mg/kg was accompanied by clonal expansion of CD4+ and CD8+ blood T cells by week 6.

This clone was detected a few times. Its cognate antigen is unknown. The assay was immunoSEQ multiplex PCR, and TCRdb's table has in-frame clones only and misses some. The sample shows 75,000 to 100,000 clones, 84% of them seen only once. The sequences come from CD4+ or CD8+ T cells sorted from blood, collected in a trial of the OX40 agonist ivuxolimab. This clonotype originated in an adult with an advanced solid tumor such as melanoma, head and neck, liver or kidney cancer.

CDR3 residues: CASSQDRGLQGGSYGYTF. CDR3 coding DNA: TGTGCCAGCAGCCAAGATCGGGGCCTCCAAGGAGGATCCTATGGCTACACCTTC. The rearrangement joins TRBV14 to TRBJ1-2; D perhaps matches TRBD1 (5 bases). V lost 0 bases and J 4 bases, leaving 21 bases between the germline ends. CDR1 and CDR2 (germline): SGHDN, FVKESK. The CDR3 is made up of 18 amino acids.